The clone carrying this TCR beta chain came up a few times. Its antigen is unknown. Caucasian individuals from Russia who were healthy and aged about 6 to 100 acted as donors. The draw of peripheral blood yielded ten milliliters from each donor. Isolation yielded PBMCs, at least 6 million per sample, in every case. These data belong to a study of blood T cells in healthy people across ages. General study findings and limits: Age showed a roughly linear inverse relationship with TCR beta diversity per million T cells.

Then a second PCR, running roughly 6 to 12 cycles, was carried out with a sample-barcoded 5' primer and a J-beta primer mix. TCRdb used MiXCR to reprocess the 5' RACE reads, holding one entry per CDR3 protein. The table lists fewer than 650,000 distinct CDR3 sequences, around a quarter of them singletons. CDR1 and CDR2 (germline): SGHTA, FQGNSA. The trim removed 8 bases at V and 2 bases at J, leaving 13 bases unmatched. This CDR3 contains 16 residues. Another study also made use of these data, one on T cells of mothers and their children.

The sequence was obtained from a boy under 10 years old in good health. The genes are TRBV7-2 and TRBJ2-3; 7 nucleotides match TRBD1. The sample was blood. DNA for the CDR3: TGTGCCAGCCGAAATATTAGGACAGGAGACACAGATACGCAGTATTTT. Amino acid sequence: CASRNIRTGDTDTQYF.